The rows below give T cell receptor beta chains drawn from one sample of a study of blood T cell repertoires in COVID-19. Repertoires were generated with immunoSEQ multiplex PCR, while TCRdb's copy carries only in-frame clones and drops some. The table has about 220,000 clones, 84% seen once. Sequenced sample: peripheral blood. These receptors all stem from a woman aged 55-75 years who had recovered from COVID-19. Each CDR3 is given with its conserved first and last residue. A D gene is named only where the DNA matches it firmly. Expanded clones get a size class; other rows say once, few or many, or leave the size out.

TRBD1	TRBJ1-6	TRBV18	-	CASSGTGENSPLHF	TGTGCCAGCTCAGGAACAGGGGAAAATTCACCCCTCCACTTT
-	TRBJ1-2	TRBV29-1	-	CSVEGWDTFNYGYTF	TGCAGCGTTGAGGGTTGGGACACCTTTAACTATGGCTACACCTTC
-	TRBJ1-1	TRBV9	-	CASSVSGRQYTEAFF	TGTGCCAGCAGCGTCTCGGGCCGACAGTACACTGAAGCTTTCTTT
-	TRBJ1-2	TRBV29-1	-	CSVERTGNGYTF	TGCAGCGTTGAGAGAACAGGGAATGGCTACACCTTC
TRBD1	TRBJ1-1	TRBV18	once	CASSPPAGGVLF	TGTGCCAGCTCACCACCGGCAGGGGGCGTCCTCTTT
TRBD1	TRBJ2-5	TRBV7-2	-	CASSFQQGAGETQYF	TGTGCCAGCAGCTTCCAACAGGGGGCTGGAGAGACCCAGTACTTC
-	TRBJ2-1	TRBV30	-	CAGQNNAYNEQFF	TGTGCCGGTCAGAATAATGCCTACAATGAGCAGTTCTTC
TRBD2	TRBJ2-4	TRBV29-1	few	CSARLLAGKNIQYF	TGCAGCGCTCGTCTCCTAGCGGGGAAAAACATTCAGTACTTC
-	TRBJ2-5	TRBV5-4	once	CASSASRETQYF	TGTGCCAGCAGCGCCTCTAGAGAGACCCAGTACTTC
TRBD1	TRBJ1-3	TRBV3-1/TRBV3-2	-	CASSPRTGPGNTIYF	TGTGCCAGCAGCCCGAGGACAGGGCCTGGAAACACCATATATTTT
TRBD2	TRBJ2-1	TRBV14	-	CASSQDSGRSYNEQFF	TGTGCCAGCAGCCAAGATAGCGGGCGCTCCTACAATGAGCAGTTCTTC
-	TRBJ1-2	TRBV7-9	once	CASSLTDYGYTF	TGTGCCAGCAGCCTGACAGACTATGGCTACACCTTC
-	TRBJ1-1	TRBV14	-	CASSQDWGGINTEAFF	TGTGCCAGCAGCCAAGATTGGGGGGGAATTAACACTGAAGCTTTCTTT
TRBD1	TRBJ2-7	TRBV2	once	CASSIGTGQYEQYF	TGTGCCAGCAGTATCGGGACAGGCCAGTACGAGCAGTACTTC
-	TRBJ1-2	TRBV2	-	CASSEATGYGYTF	TGTGCCAGCAGTGAAGCCACAGGGTATGGCTACACCTTC
TRBD1	TRBJ1-2	TRBV7-8	-	CASSLGVRRGRYGYTF	TGTGCCAGCAGCTTAGGGGTCCGGAGGGGGCGATATGGCTACACCTTC
TRBD2	TRBJ2-7	TRBV7-2	-	CASTSSGGFSYEQYF	TGTGCCAGCACCTCTAGCGGGGGGTTCTCCTACGAGCAGTACTTC
TRBD2	TRBJ2-1	TRBV9	-	CASSVDFSGGAVNEQFF	TGTGCCAGCAGCGTAGACTTTAGCGGGGGGGCGGTCAATGAGCAGTTCTTC
TRBD1	TRBJ1-1	TRBV27	-	CASSLRQGTEAFF	TGTGCCAGCAGTTTAAGACAGGGGACTGAAGCTTTCTTT
TRBD2	TRBJ2-5	TRBV7-8	-	CASSLSGLAGGKETQYF	TGTGCCAGCAGCTTATCAGGACTAGCGGGGGGGAAAGAGACCCAGTACTTC
-	TRBJ1-5	TRBV12-3/TRBV12-4	once	CASSLTYQPQHF	TGTGCCAGCAGTCTCACTTATCAGCCCCAGCATTTT
-	TRBJ1-2	TRBV5-1	few	CASSETGFGYTF	TGCGCCAGCAGCGAAACAGGGTTTGGCTACACCTTC
-	TRBJ1-2	TRBV6-5	-	CASTYLTSGYGYTF	TGTGCCAGCACCTATTTGACAAGTGGGTATGGCTACACCTTC
-	TRBJ2-5	TRBV5-1	-	CASSSGRSTEGTQYF	TGCGCCAGCAGCTCTGGACGGTCGACCGAGGGGACCCAGTACTTC
-	TRBJ1-2	TRBV7-2	once	CASSYGPGQAEGLGYTF	TGTGCCAGCAGCTACGGCCCGGGACAAGCCGAGGGGTTGGGCTACACCTTC
-	TRBJ1-3	TRBV10-1	few	CASTLDRGNTIYF	TGCGCCAGCACCCTAGACCGTGGAAACACCATATATTTT
TRBD1	TRBJ2-7	TRBV2	-	CASSERQGAGEQYF	TGTGCCAGCAGTGAAAGGCAGGGGGCCGGAGAGCAGTACTTC
-	TRBJ1-4	TRBV5-1	-	CASSFGGRTNEKLFF	TGCGCCAGCAGCTTTGGCGGGAGGACTAATGAAAAACTGTTTTTT
TRBD1	TRBJ1-1	TRBV5-1	once	CASSTRGRGTEAFF	TGCGCCAGCAGCACCAGGGGGCGCGGCACTGAAGCTTTCTTT
-	TRBJ2-5	TRBV21-1	-	CASSKTSGVETQYF	TGTGCCAGCAGCAAAACTAGCGGGGTGGAGACCCAGTACTTC
-	TRBJ1-1	TRBV5-1	-	CASSLSSRSDTEAFF	TGCGCCAGCAGCTTAAGTTCTCGGTCGGACACTGAAGCTTTCTTT
-	TRBJ2-3	TRBV28	-	CASSPPQGWDTQYF	TGTGCCAGCAGCCCCCCACAGGGTTGGGATACGCAGTATTTT
TRBD1	TRBJ2-3	TRBV28	-	CASSSPGQRSDTQYF	TGTGCCAGCAGTTCTCCGGGACAGCGATCAGATACGCAGTATTTT
TRBD1	TRBJ1-5	TRBV11-2	-	CASSSGQASNQPQHF	TGTGCCAGCAGCTCGGGACAGGCTAGCAATCAGCCCCAGCATTTT